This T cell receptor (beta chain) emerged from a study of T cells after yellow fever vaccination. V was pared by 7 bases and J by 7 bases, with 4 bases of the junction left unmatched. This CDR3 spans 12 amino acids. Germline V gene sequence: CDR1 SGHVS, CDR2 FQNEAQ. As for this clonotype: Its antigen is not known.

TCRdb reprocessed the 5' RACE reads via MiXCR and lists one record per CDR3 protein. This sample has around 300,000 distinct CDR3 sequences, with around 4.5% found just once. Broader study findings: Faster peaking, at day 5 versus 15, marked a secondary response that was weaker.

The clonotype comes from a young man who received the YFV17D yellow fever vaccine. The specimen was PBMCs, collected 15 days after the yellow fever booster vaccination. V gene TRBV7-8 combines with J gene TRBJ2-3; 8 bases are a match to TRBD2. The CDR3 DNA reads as TGTGCCAGCACAGGCGGGGGGAATACGCAGTATTTT. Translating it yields CASTGGGNTQYF.